The 2 T cell receptor beta chains below were found in one sample sequenced in a study of T cells in women clearing cervical HPV infection. TCRdb keeps only in-frame clones here, not all; method: immunoSEQ multiplex PCR. Listed are more than 25,000 clones; less than 8.5% falls within the top ten. Sequences were obtained from blood buffy coat. The receptors originated from a woman between 18 and 70 years old with a cervical HPV16 infection that either progressed to CIN3+ or cleared (not recorded which).

This CDR3 is CASSLTPGNYGQYF. The part of the CDR3 DNA that was read is TGTGCCAGCTCACTTACCCCCGGCAACTATGGT. The rearrangement links TRBV18 to TRBJ2-4; D is undetermined. The read ends 3 residues shy of where the CDR3 ends; the end is completed using the germline J gene. There are 14 residues in the CDR3. Germline CDR1 KGHSH, CDR2 LQKENI.

In the case of this clone: With the read ending 3 residues before the CDR3 end, the germline J gene is used to fill in that end. The V call is TRBV7-6, the J call TRBJ2-1; no definite D call. Germline V gives CDR1 SGHVS, CDR2 FNYEAQ. The V and J ends lost 1 base and 0 bases respectively, with 7 bases between them. CDR3 length: 15 residues. CDR3 loop: CASSLGVSSYNEQFF. The sequenced part of the CDR3 DNA is TGTGCCAGCAGCTTAGGTGTTAGCTCCTACAATGAG.